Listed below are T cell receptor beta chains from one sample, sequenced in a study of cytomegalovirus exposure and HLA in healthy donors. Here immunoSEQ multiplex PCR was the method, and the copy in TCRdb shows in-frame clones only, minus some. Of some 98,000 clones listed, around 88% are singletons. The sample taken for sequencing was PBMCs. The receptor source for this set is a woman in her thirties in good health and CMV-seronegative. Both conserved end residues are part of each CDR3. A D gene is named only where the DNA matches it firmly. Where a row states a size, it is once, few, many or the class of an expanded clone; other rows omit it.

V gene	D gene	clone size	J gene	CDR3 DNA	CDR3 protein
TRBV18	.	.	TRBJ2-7	TGTGCCAGCTCAGTTGGAGGGGGCTTTGAGCAGTACTTC	CASSVGGGFEQYF
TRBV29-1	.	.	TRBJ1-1	TGCAGCGCAAATCTCAGGGTGGCGCCTTTCTTT	CSANLRVAPFF
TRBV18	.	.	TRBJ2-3	TGTGCCAGCTCACCACCGGCAGGTTACCTCACAGATACGCAGTATTTT	CASSPPAGYLTDTQYF
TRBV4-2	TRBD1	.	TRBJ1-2	TGTGCCAGCAGCCGCAATACAGGGGCGGATGGCTACACCTTC	CASSRNTGADGYTF
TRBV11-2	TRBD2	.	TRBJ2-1	TGTGCCAGCAGCAACACGGGGGGACCGCGTCAGGTCAATGAGCAGTTCTTC	CASSNTGGPRQVNEQFF
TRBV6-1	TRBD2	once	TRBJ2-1	TGTGCCAGCAGTAATTTAGCGGGAGTGAATGAGCAGTTCTTC	CASSNLAGVNEQFF
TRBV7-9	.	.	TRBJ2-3	TGTGCCAGCAGCTTATTTCCCAACTTCAAAGACAGAAACACAGATACGCAGTATTTT	CASSLFPNFKDRNTDTQYF
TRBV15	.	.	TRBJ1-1	TGTGCCACCAGCAGAGATATCACAGACATTGAAGCTTTCTTT	CATSRDITDIEAFF
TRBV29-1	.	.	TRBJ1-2	TGCAGCGTTGGTGACAGTCCTGTAGGGGTCTTC	CSVGDSPVGVF
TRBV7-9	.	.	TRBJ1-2	TGTGCCAGCAGCGTAGCCGGGACATTGGGCTATGGCTACACCTTC	CASSVAGTLGYGYTF
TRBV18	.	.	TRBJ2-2	TGTGCCAGCTCACCAAGAGGAGGGGTGGACACCGGGGAGCTGTTTTTT	CASSPRGGVDTGELFF
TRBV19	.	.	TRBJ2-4	TGTGCCAGTAGTATAGTCCCGGGACTTACTACCAAAAACATTCAGTACTTC	CASSIVPGLTTKNIQYF
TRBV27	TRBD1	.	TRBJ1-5	TGTGCCAGCAGTCTTCGACAGGGGGCGCGTGGCGGTCAGCCCCAGCATTTT	CASSLRQGARGGQPQHF
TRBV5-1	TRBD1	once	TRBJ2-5	TGCGCCAGCAGGAATGGGACAGTACCCCAAGAGACCCAGTACTTC	CASRNGTVPQETQYF
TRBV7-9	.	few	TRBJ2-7	TGTGCCAGCAGCCCCACCTACGAGCAGTACTTC	CASSPTYEQYF
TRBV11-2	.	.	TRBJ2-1	TGTGCCAGCAGCTTGGACACCCATGAGCAGTTCTTC	CASSLDTHEQFF
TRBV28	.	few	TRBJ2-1	TGTGCCAGCAGCCTCTACAATGAGCAGTTCTTC	CASSLYNEQFF
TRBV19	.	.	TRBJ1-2	TGTGCCAGTAAACCGTGGTCGGACTATGGCTACACCTTC	CASKPWSDYGYTF
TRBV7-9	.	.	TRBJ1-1	TGTGCCAGCAGCTTATTTCTCTCGACAGTCATGAACACTGAAGCTTTCTTT	CASSLFLSTVMNTEAFF
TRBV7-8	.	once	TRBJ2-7	TGTGCCAGCAGCCCCCTAGCAGGCGACGAGCAGTACTTC	CASSPLAGDEQYF
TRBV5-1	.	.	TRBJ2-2	TGCGCCAGCAGCTTGGCCCCAAGAGGCACCGGGGAGCTGTTTTTT	CASSLAPRGTGELFF
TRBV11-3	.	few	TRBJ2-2	TGTGCCAGCAGCTTACGGCGGACCGGGGAGCTGTTTTTT	CASSLRRTGELFF
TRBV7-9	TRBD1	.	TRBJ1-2	TGTGCCAGCAGCATGTACAGGGGGTCGTATGGCTACACCTTC	CASSMYRGSYGYTF
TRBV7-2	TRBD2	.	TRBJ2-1	TGTGCCAGCAGCCAAAGCGGGGGAAGCTCCTACAATGAGCAGTTCTTC	CASSQSGGSSYNEQFF
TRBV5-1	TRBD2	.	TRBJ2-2	TGCGCCAGCAACCGGGAGGGGAACACCGGGGAGCTGTTTTTT	CASNREGNTGELFF
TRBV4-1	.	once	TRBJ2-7	TGCGCCAGCAGCCAAGATAACATCCAGGTCACGTCGGGGATCTACGAGCAGTACTTC	CASSQDNIQVTSGIYEQYF
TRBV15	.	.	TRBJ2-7	TGTGCCACCAGCAGGGGGGGATCGGACAACCCCTACGAGCAGTACTTC	CATSRGGSDNPYEQYF
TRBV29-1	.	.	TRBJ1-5	TGCAGCGCCTCAACAGGGAATCATCAGCCCCAGCATTTT	CSASTGNHQPQHF
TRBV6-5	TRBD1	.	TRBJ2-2	TGTGCCAGCAGGTTGGGACAGGGGGCCGGGGAGCTGTTTTTT	CASRLGQGAGELFF
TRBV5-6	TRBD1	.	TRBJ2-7	TGTGCCAGCAGCCAAGGACAGGGGGCTCACGAGCAGTACTTC	CASSQGQGAHEQYF
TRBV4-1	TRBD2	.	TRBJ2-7	TGCGCCAGCAGCCAAGTGACTAGCGGGGAGTACGAGCAGTACTTC	CASSQVTSGEYEQYF
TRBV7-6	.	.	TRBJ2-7	TGTGCCAGCAGCTTAGCGGGGGGATCCTACGAGCAGTACTTC	CASSLAGGSYEQYF
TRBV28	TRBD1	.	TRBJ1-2	TGTGCCAGCAGTTTGGGACAGGGGTACGGCTACACCTTC	CASSLGQGYGYTF
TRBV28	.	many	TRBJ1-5	TGTGCCAGCAGTTTTGATACTTATCAGCCCCAGCATTTT	CASSFDTYQPQHF
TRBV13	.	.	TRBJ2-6	TGTGCCAGCCGAAAGGGGCCTGGGGCCAACGTCCTGACTTTC	CASRKGPGANVLTF
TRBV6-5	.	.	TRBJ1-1	TGTGCCAGCAGTCCTAGGGGGAACACTGAAGCTTTCTTT	CASSPRGNTEAFF
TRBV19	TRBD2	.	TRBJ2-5	TGTGCCACCCGACTAGCGGGTCGAGAGACCCAGTACTTC	CATRLAGRETQYF
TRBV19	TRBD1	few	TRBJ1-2	TGTGCCAGTAGGCCTCAGACAGGGCGCTCCTATGGCTACACCTTC	CASRPQTGRSYGYTF
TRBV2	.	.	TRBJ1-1	TGTGCCAGCAGATATTCCCTTAGCACTGAAGCTTTCTTT	CASRYSLSTEAFF
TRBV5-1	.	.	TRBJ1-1	TGCGCCAGCAGCTACGGACAGCCCAGAAGTGAAGCTTTCTTT	CASSYGQPRSEAFF
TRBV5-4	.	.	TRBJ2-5	TGTGCCAGCAGCTTGATGCTAGAGGGAGAGACCCAGTACTTC	CASSLMLEGETQYF
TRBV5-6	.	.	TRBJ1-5	TGTGCCAGCAGTACCAGGGTGGGGGCGAGCAATCAGCCCCAGCATTTT	CASSTRVGASNQPQHF
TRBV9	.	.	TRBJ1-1	TGTGCCAGCAGCCTTACAGGACGCCCGAACACTGAAGCTTTCTTT	CASSLTGRPNTEAFF
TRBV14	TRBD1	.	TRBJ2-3	TGTGCCAGCAGCCAAAGGACAGGGGGCGCAGATACGCAGTATTTT	CASSQRTGGADTQYF
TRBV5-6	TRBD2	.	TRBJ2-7	TGTGCCAGCAGTTCCGGGGGGAACCCGGTAGGGCAGTACTTC	CASSSGGNPVGQYF
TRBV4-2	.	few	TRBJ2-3	TGTGCCAGCAGCCAAGAAAAACTTTCCACAGATACGCAGTATTTT	CASSQEKLSTDTQYF
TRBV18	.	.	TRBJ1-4	TGTGCCAGCTCACCACTTGACACAACTAATGAAAAACTGTTTTTT	CASSPLDTTNEKLFF
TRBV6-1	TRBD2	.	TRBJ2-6	TGTGCCAGCAGTGAACCCAGACTGCGGGGGGTGTCAGCGGGGGCCAACGTCCTGACTTTC	CASSEPRLRGVSAGANVLTF
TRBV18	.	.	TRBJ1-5	TGTGCCAGCTCACCATCTTCAGGGAAGGATCAGCCCCAGCATTTT	CASSPSSGKDQPQHF
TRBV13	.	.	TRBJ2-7	TGTGCCAGCAGCCCCCGGGACTCCATTCCCTACGAGCAGTACTTC	CASSPRDSIPYEQYF
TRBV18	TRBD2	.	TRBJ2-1	TGTGCCAGCTCACCCAGGGGCGGGAGGGCCTCTCGCGAGCAGTTCTTC	CASSPRGGRASREQFF
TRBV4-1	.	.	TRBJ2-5	TGCGCCAGCAGCCCGTTCTTCCGAGAGACCCAGTACTTC	CASSPFFRETQYF
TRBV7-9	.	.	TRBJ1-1	TGTGCCAGCAGCGACGACTATAGAGGAGGCGGCACTGAAGCTTTCTTT	CASSDDYRGGGTEAFF
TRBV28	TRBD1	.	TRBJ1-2	TGTGCCAGCCAAAGACAGGGGGCATGGAACTATGGCTACACCTTC	CASQRQGAWNYGYTF
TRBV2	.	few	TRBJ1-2	TGTGCCAGCGAGTCGGGCAGGACTTTACCCTATGGCTACACCTTC	CASESGRTLPYGYTF
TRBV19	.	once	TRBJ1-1	TGTGCCAGTAGAGAGCCGGGGAGCCAGCCGGCTTTCTTT	CASREPGSQPAFF
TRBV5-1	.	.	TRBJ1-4	TGCGCCAGCAGCTTGTTAGGGGCTACGGGTGAAAAACTGTTTTTT	CASSLLGATGEKLFF
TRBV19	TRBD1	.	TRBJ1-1	TGTGCCACCACCGATTGGAGTATCCAGGGGGCGGTTGAAGCTTTCTTT	CATTDWSIQGAVEAFF
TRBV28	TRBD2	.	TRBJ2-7	TGTGCCAGCGGCCCCCCGACTAGCGGGAGTGGCGAGCAGTACTTC	CASGPPTSGSGEQYF